The following is a T cell receptor beta chain sequence with its context. No antigen is known for it. The data were taken from a study of vaccination effects on CD4 cells after COVID-19. Profiling relied on immunoSEQ multiplex PCR, and the TCRdb table lists in-frame clones only, not all of them. The sample includes about 20,000 clones, 70% of them seen just once. This CDR3 has 13 residues. The V end was cut by 4 bases, the J end by 1 base, with 10 bases between. Germline CDR1 reads GTSNPN; CDR2 reads SVGIG (reference sequence). Antigen-specific CD4+ T cells expanded by the ViraFEST assay with viral peptide pools were then sequenced. CD4+ T cell isolation took place after 10 days of culture.

The receptor was isolated from a human donor who received a COVID-19 vaccine. The rearrangement uses TRBV30 and TRBJ2-5; D is unresolved. The specimen comprised CD4+ T cells from PBMCs cultured with HCoV-229E spike peptides, sampled before COVID-19 vaccination. The CDR3 loop reads CAWNRAAQETQYF. The CDR3 region has the DNA TGTGCCTGGAATCGGGCAGCCCAAGAGACCCAGTACTTC.